The rows below give T cell receptor beta chains drawn from one sample of a study of blood T cell repertoires in COVID-19. TCRdb keeps only in-frame clones here, not all; method: immunoSEQ multiplex PCR. The sample comprises approximately 100,000 clones, about 85% of which are singletons, and around 11% rests with the top ten. Sequenced input: peripheral blood. These receptors were taken from a human donor in a cohort sampled during active COVID-19. Each CDR3 is given with its conserved first and last residue. The order of the fields is CDR3 protein, clone size, V gene. Rows may omit the clone size; those that give it use once, few, many or a size class.

CDR3 protein: CASSFRIEPEYEQYF
clone size: NA
V gene: TRBV3-1/TRBV3-2

CDR3 protein: CSVAQGPYNEQFF
clone size: NA
V gene: TRBV29-1

CDR3 protein: CASNPADGGTGELFF
clone size: NA
V gene: TRBV11-2

CDR3 protein: CASSSPTGLVRTLHF
clone size: once
V gene: TRBV6-2/TRBV6-3

CDR3 protein: CASSFTVAEQFF
clone size: once
V gene: TRBV11-2

CDR3 protein: CASSQDPGGIEAFF
clone size: NA
V gene: TRBV4-1

CDR3 protein: CASTPRKTSGSSTDTQYF
clone size: NA
V gene: TRBV21-1

CDR3 protein: CASTGTKNSPLHF
clone size: NA
V gene: TRBV6-6

CDR3 protein: CAWSVRKGVTDTQYF
clone size: NA
V gene: TRBV30

CDR3 protein: CASSQGDRLNYGYTF
clone size: NA
V gene: TRBV4-1

CDR3 protein: CASSPRGGMSNEQYF
clone size: NA
V gene: TRBV9

CDR3 protein: CATSDLGLDQPQHF
clone size: few
V gene: TRBV24-1

CDR3 protein: CASSLNPSVPDTQYF
clone size: NA
V gene: TRBV7-2

CDR3 protein: CASSGALEQYF
clone size: few
V gene: TRBV2

CDR3 protein: CASSLGDTNYGYTF
clone size: NA
V gene: TRBV4-1

CDR3 protein: CASSSTHTLASTDTQYF
clone size: NA
V gene: TRBV5-6

CDR3 protein: CASSQDQTGTSGRTDTQYF
clone size: NA
V gene: TRBV4-3

CDR3 protein: CASSYMLFSGANVLTF
clone size: NA
V gene: TRBV9

CDR3 protein: CASSSPGQDHYGYTF
clone size: few
V gene: TRBV7-2

CDR3 protein: CAWSRGFTGEQYF
clone size: NA
V gene: TRBV30

CDR3 protein: CASSENTGTGGRPLHF
clone size: NA
V gene: TRBV10-2

CDR3 protein: CASSQERTRATYEQYF
clone size: NA
V gene: TRBV4-3

CDR3 protein: CASSAGLAVEQTQYF
clone size: NA
V gene: TRBV5-1

CDR3 protein: CATSVGGGYTDTQYF
clone size: NA
V gene: TRBV24-1

CDR3 protein: CAWSKPGQSYGYTF
clone size: NA
V gene: TRBV30

CDR3 protein: CASSRTGGVLTDTQYF
clone size: NA
V gene: TRBV5-5

CDR3 protein: CASSLAAVSGANVLTF
clone size: NA
V gene: TRBV5-1

CDR3 protein: CATSGGQGASSIKQYF
clone size: NA
V gene: TRBV24-1

CDR3 protein: CASSWRGSGELFF
clone size: NA
V gene: TRBV11-3

CDR3 protein: CASSLLAGEQYF
clone size: NA
V gene: TRBV7-2

CDR3 protein: CASSPRTSGKSVNEQFF
clone size: NA
V gene: TRBV11-2

CDR3 protein: CASSQLPGPGETQYF
clone size: NA
V gene: TRBV7-2

CDR3 protein: CASSLSLSREAFF
clone size: NA
V gene: TRBV5-6

CDR3 protein: CSVTGQGNGYTF
clone size: NA
V gene: TRBV29-1

CDR3 protein: CASSQDPEYFWGGATDNEQFF
clone size: NA
V gene: TRBV14

CDR3 protein: CASSLLSLGASGNTIYF
clone size: NA
V gene: TRBV7-2

CDR3 protein: CASSLADRGNTEAFF
clone size: NA
V gene: TRBV7-9

CDR3 protein: CASSPIAGSNTGELFF
clone size: NA
V gene: TRBV5-6

CDR3 protein: CASSRAGGAYNEQFF
clone size: NA
V gene: TRBV6-2/TRBV6-3

CDR3 protein: CASSLSSLVHSGQPTNYGYTF
clone size: NA
V gene: TRBV13

CDR3 protein: CASSAVGGQGARGYTF
clone size: NA
V gene: TRBV4-2

CDR3 protein: CASSIGGGARLQHF
clone size: NA
V gene: TRBV19

CDR3 protein: CATSRDGGSRTEAFF
clone size: NA
V gene: TRBV15

CDR3 protein: CASREGHRVQPQHF
clone size: once
V gene: TRBV11-2

CDR3 protein: CSVELRAHYTEAFF
clone size: NA
V gene: TRBV29-1

CDR3 protein: CAIREQGAAPTDTQYF
clone size: NA
V gene: TRBV10-3

CDR3 protein: CASSLKQGRNSPLHF
clone size: NA
V gene: TRBV2

CDR3 protein: CASSLEAGSTEAFF
clone size: NA
V gene: TRBV7-6

CDR3 protein: CASSFGQGGAYEQYF
clone size: few
V gene: TRBV5-1

CDR3 protein: CASSDGTPINYGYTF
clone size: few
V gene: TRBV6-1